This T cell receptor (beta chain) was captured in a study of T cells expressing NK-cell markers. In the study overall: One of the eight sequenced donors was seronegative, whereas the other seven were HCMV-seropositive. Overall study results and limits: Whether expanded NKG2C+ T cell clones were HCMV specific stayed uncertain.

The authors generated TCR beta cDNA through 5'RACE template switching with UMIs. TCRdb reanalyzed the 5' RACE reads and collapses them to one entry per CDR3 protein, without DNA. The sample table includes 300,000 to 500,000 distinct CDR3 sequences. Of note for this clonotype: Antigen unknown.

Material: blood T cells: a sorted CD56 or NKG2C T cell subset, CD4+ or CD8+ T cells, or bulk PBMC T cells (not recorded which). This receptor was identified in a woman aged 45-60 years in good health.

The CDR3: CAIRPGHPVGYEQYF. J is TRBJ2-7 and V is TRBV10-3; TCRdb selects TRBD1, and the lack of DNA leaves this call unchecked. The CDR3 runs to 15 residues. CDR1 and CDR2 (germline): ENHRY, SYGVKD.